Listed below are T cell receptor beta chains from one sample, sequenced in a study of blood T cell repertoires in COVID-19. Libraries were prepared by immunoSEQ multiplex PCR; TCRdb keeps only in-frame clonotypes and omits some of them. The table shows about 49,000 clones, with over 85% occurring only once. The source material was peripheral blood. The receptor set was obtained from a man between 60 and 75 years old with COVID-19, enrolled during active disease. CDR3s include the opening cysteine and the closing phenylalanine or tryptophan. Fields, in order: clone size, V gene, J gene, D gene, CDR3 DNA, CDR3 protein. A D gene is named only where the DNA matches it firmly. Not every row has a clone size; where given, it reads once, few, many or a size class.

clone size: NA; V gene: TRBV7-2; J gene: TRBJ1-6; D gene: TRBD1; CDR3 DNA: TGTGCCAGCAGCTTACAAGGGGGCAGGTCACCCCTCCACTTT; CDR3 protein: CASSLQGGRSPLHF
clone size: NA; V gene: TRBV19; J gene: TRBJ1-1; D gene: NA; CDR3 DNA: TGTGCCAGTAGTCCGGGGGAGCCAGAAGCTTTCTTT; CDR3 protein: CASSPGEPEAFF
clone size: NA; V gene: TRBV10-3; J gene: TRBJ1-1; D gene: NA; CDR3 DNA: TGTGCCATCAGCGCCCGGGACACTCTGAACACTGAAGCTTTCTTT; CDR3 protein: CAISARDTLNTEAFF
clone size: NA; V gene: TRBV12-3/TRBV12-4; J gene: TRBJ2-3; D gene: NA; CDR3 DNA: TGTGCCAGCACCGGGAGAGTAACAGATACGCAGTATTTT; CDR3 protein: CASTGRVTDTQYF
clone size: NA; V gene: TRBV5-6; J gene: TRBJ1-6; D gene: NA; CDR3 DNA: TGTGCCAGCAGCTTAGGGGGCTCCTATAATTCACCCCTCCACTTT; CDR3 protein: CASSLGGSYNSPLHF
clone size: NA; V gene: TRBV5-4; J gene: TRBJ1-2; D gene: NA; CDR3 DNA: TGTGCCAGCAGCCTCGCCGGACAGCTTAACTATGGCTACACCTTC; CDR3 protein: CASSLAGQLNYGYTF
clone size: NA; V gene: TRBV24-1; J gene: TRBJ2-7; D gene: TRBD1; CDR3 DNA: TGTGCCACCAGTGATTTCCCTACAGGGGGCGGTTACGAGCAGTACTTC; CDR3 protein: CATSDFPTGGGYEQYF
clone size: NA; V gene: TRBV14; J gene: TRBJ2-5; D gene: TRBD2; CDR3 DNA: TGTGCCAGCAGCCAAGGACTAGCGGACCAAGAGACCCAGTACTTC; CDR3 protein: CASSQGLADQETQYF
clone size: NA; V gene: TRBV18; J gene: TRBJ1-2; D gene: NA; CDR3 DNA: TGTGCCAGCTCACCACCCGCAGGAAAGGATGGCTACACCTTC; CDR3 protein: CASSPPAGKDGYTF
clone size: once; V gene: TRBV7-2; J gene: TRBJ2-1; D gene: NA; CDR3 DNA: TGTGCCAGCAGCCCGAGACCACAGGGTTGGCAGTTCTTC; CDR3 protein: CASSPRPQGWQFF
clone size: NA; V gene: TRBV28; J gene: TRBJ1-2; D gene: TRBD1; CDR3 DNA: TGTGCCAGCAGTTTAACCGGGACAGGGGGCTATGGCTACACCTTC; CDR3 protein: CASSLTGTGGYGYTF
clone size: NA; V gene: TRBV19; J gene: TRBJ2-1; D gene: TRBD1; CDR3 DNA: TGTGCCAGGGTAAGGACAGGGAATTTCTACAATGAGCAGTTCTTC; CDR3 protein: CARVRTGNFYNEQFF
clone size: NA; V gene: TRBV7-9; J gene: TRBJ1-2; D gene: NA; CDR3 DNA: TGTGCCAGCAGCGCGGCGGGGCGAAGCTATGGCTACACCTTC; CDR3 protein: CASSAAGRSYGYTF
clone size: NA; V gene: TRBV5-1; J gene: TRBJ1-1; D gene: NA; CDR3 DNA: TGCGCCAGCAGACCTATCCCAGGGGCGAACACTGAAGCTTTCTTT; CDR3 protein: CASRPIPGANTEAFF
clone size: NA; V gene: TRBV19; J gene: TRBJ2-7; D gene: TRBD1; CDR3 DNA: TGTGCCAGTAGTATGGGGACAGGGGGGGAGCAGTACTTC; CDR3 protein: CASSMGTGGEQYF
clone size: NA; V gene: TRBV28; J gene: TRBJ1-1; D gene: TRBD1; CDR3 DNA: TGTGCCAGCAGTTCCACCGGGACAGGGGTCACTGAAGCTTTCTTT; CDR3 protein: CASSSTGTGVTEAFF
clone size: NA; V gene: TRBV5-4; J gene: TRBJ1-5; D gene: NA; CDR3 DNA: TGTGCCAGCAGCTTCGGCCAGGGAAATCAGCCCCAGCATTTT; CDR3 protein: CASSFGQGNQPQHF
clone size: NA; V gene: TRBV6-2/TRBV6-3; J gene: TRBJ2-7; D gene: TRBD2; CDR3 DNA: TGTGCCAGCAGCCCCGGGACTAGCGGATTCTACGAGCAGTACTTC; CDR3 protein: CASSPGTSGFYEQYF
clone size: NA; V gene: TRBV2; J gene: TRBJ1-2; D gene: TRBD1; CDR3 DNA: TGTGCCAGCAGTCCCGGGACAGGGGAAATAAATGGCTACACCTTC; CDR3 protein: CASSPGTGEINGYTF
clone size: NA; V gene: TRBV28; J gene: TRBJ2-5; D gene: TRBD2; CDR3 DNA: TGTGCCAGCAGGACTAGCGGGATTCAAGAGACCCAGTACTTC; CDR3 protein: CASRTSGIQETQYF
clone size: NA; V gene: TRBV4-1; J gene: TRBJ1-5; D gene: TRBD1; CDR3 DNA: TGCGCCAGCAGCCCGGACAGGGTTAGTCAGCCCCAGCATTTT; CDR3 protein: CASSPDRVSQPQHF
clone size: NA; V gene: TRBV7-2; J gene: TRBJ1-5; D gene: TRBD1; CDR3 DNA: TGTGCCAGCAGCTCCTGGACAGGGGGCAATCAGCCCCAGCATTTT; CDR3 protein: CASSSWTGGNQPQHF
clone size: NA; V gene: TRBV5-1; J gene: TRBJ1-5; D gene: TRBD1; CDR3 DNA: TGCGCCAGCAGCCACCAAGGACAGGAGAATCAGCCCCAGCATTTT; CDR3 protein: CASSHQGQENQPQHF
clone size: NA; V gene: TRBV18; J gene: TRBJ1-1; D gene: NA; CDR3 DNA: TGTGCCAGCTCACCATCGACGACAGCTGTGAACACTGAAGCTTTCTTT; CDR3 protein: CASSPSTTAVNTEAFF
clone size: NA; V gene: TRBV21-1; J gene: TRBJ1-3; D gene: NA; CDR3 DNA: TGTGCCAGCAGCACGGACAGGACTGGAAACACCATATATTTT; CDR3 protein: CASSTDRTGNTIYF
clone size: once; V gene: TRBV9; J gene: TRBJ1-3; D gene: NA; CDR3 DNA: TGTGCCAGCAGCGTTGATGGGGCTTCCTCTGGAAACACCATATATTTT; CDR3 protein: CASSVDGASSGNTIYF
clone size: once; V gene: TRBV24-1; J gene: TRBJ1-5; D gene: NA; CDR3 DNA: TGTGCCACCAGGAAAAAAGGGGAAACGAATCAGCCCCAGCATTTT; CDR3 protein: CATRKKGETNQPQHF
clone size: NA; V gene: TRBV30; J gene: TRBJ1-1; D gene: NA; CDR3 DNA: TGTGCCTGGAGTGAGACTTCGTCTGCCACTGAAGCTTTCTTT; CDR3 protein: CAWSETSSATEAFF
clone size: once; V gene: TRBV11-2; J gene: TRBJ2-3; D gene: TRBD2; CDR3 DNA: TGTGCCAGCAGCACACGGACTAGCGGGCTTATCACAGATACGCAGTATTTT; CDR3 protein: CASSTRTSGLITDTQYF
clone size: NA; V gene: TRBV11-2; J gene: TRBJ1-6; D gene: TRBD1; CDR3 DNA: TGTGCCAGCACCTGGGCCAGGACAGGGGGCCCCCGCAATTCACCCCTCCACTTT; CDR3 protein: CASTWARTGGPRNSPLHF
clone size: NA; V gene: TRBV6-1; J gene: TRBJ2-3; D gene: TRBD2; CDR3 DNA: TGTGCCAGCAGTGAAAGGGCTAGCGGGACAGATACGCAGTATTTT; CDR3 protein: CASSERASGTDTQYF
clone size: once; V gene: TRBV28; J gene: TRBJ2-1; D gene: NA; CDR3 DNA: TGTGCCAGCAGGACGGAAGGGGCCTACAATGAGCAGTTCTTC; CDR3 protein: CASRTEGAYNEQFF
clone size: NA; V gene: TRBV29-1; J gene: TRBJ1-2; D gene: TRBD1; CDR3 DNA: TGCAGCGTTCGCCGACCGGGACAGGGTAACTATGGCTACACCTTC; CDR3 protein: CSVRRPGQGNYGYTF
clone size: NA; V gene: TRBV4-1; J gene: TRBJ2-3; D gene: NA; CDR3 DNA: TGCGCCAGCAGCCAAGAATTGGCGGGAACTAGCACAGATACGCAGTATTTT; CDR3 protein: CASSQELAGTSTDTQYF
clone size: NA; V gene: TRBV3-1/TRBV3-2; J gene: TRBJ1-2; D gene: NA; CDR3 DNA: TGTGCCAGCAGCCAACAGGGGATCTATGGCTACACCTTC; CDR3 protein: CASSQQGIYGYTF
clone size: NA; V gene: TRBV5-1; J gene: TRBJ2-3; D gene: TRBD1; CDR3 DNA: TGCGCCAGCAGCTCCGGGACAGGGACAGATACGCAGTATTTT; CDR3 protein: CASSSGTGTDTQYF
clone size: once; V gene: TRBV4-1; J gene: TRBJ2-5; D gene: TRBD2; CDR3 DNA: TGCGCCAGCAGCCAAGTATCCGGGAGGGCGGGTGAGACCCAGTACTTC; CDR3 protein: CASSQVSGRAGETQYF
clone size: NA; V gene: TRBV13; J gene: TRBJ2-1; D gene: TRBD2; CDR3 DNA: TGTGCCAGCAGTTACGGGGGGTATGAGCAGTTCTTC; CDR3 protein: CASSYGGYEQFF
clone size: NA; V gene: TRBV9; J gene: TRBJ1-2; D gene: TRBD1; CDR3 DNA: TGTGCCAGCAGCGGTGGTGGGACAGGGGTTTATGGCTACACCTTC; CDR3 protein: CASSGGGTGVYGYTF
clone size: NA; V gene: TRBV28; J gene: TRBJ1-6; D gene: TRBD1; CDR3 DNA: TGTGCCAGTACAGGGGGTCCCAGCTATAATTCACCCCTCCACTTT; CDR3 protein: CASTGGPSYNSPLHF
clone size: NA; V gene: TRBV5-1; J gene: TRBJ1-6; D gene: TRBD1; CDR3 DNA: TGCGCCAGCAGCCCGCTTGGACAGGATAATTCACCCCTCCACTTT; CDR3 protein: CASSPLGQDNSPLHF
clone size: NA; V gene: TRBV6-2/TRBV6-3; J gene: TRBJ1-2; D gene: NA; CDR3 DNA: TGTGCCAGCAGCCCCCCACTAAACTATGGCTACACCTTC; CDR3 protein: CASSPPLNYGYTF